Following are 11 T cell receptor beta chains from one sample sequenced in a study of blood T cell repertoires in COVID-19. The data were produced by immunoSEQ multiplex PCR, yet TCRdb's version contains in-frame clones alone and is incomplete. The sample has more than 250,000 clones, more than 85% seen once. The sample taken for sequencing was PBMCs or T cells enriched from blood (not recorded which). Receptor source: a woman between 25 and 40 years old who had recovered from COVID-19.

This chain joins TRBV9 and TRBJ2-7, with 8 bases that match TRBD1. CDR1 is SGDLS and CDR2 is YYNGEE in the germline V gene. The length of the CDR3 is 14 residues. V lost 0 bases, J lost 2 bases, and 1 base stayed unmatched. CDR3 residues: CASSVGQGPYEQYF. The CDR3 nucleotides are TGTGCCAGCAGCGTAGGACAGGGGCCCTACGAGCAGTACTTC.

This chain links TRBV5-6 with TRBJ2-1; 11 bases are shared with TRBD1. The CDR3 is made up of 14 amino acids. V was pared by 5 bases and J by 6 bases, with 4 bases of the junction left unmatched. Germline CDR1 is SGHDT and CDR2 is YYEEEE. The CDR3 loop is CASRTGTGGNEQFF. CDR3 DNA: TGTGCCAGCAGGACCGGGACAGGGGGCAATGAGCAGTTCTTC.

The rearrangement uses TRBV6-2 or TRBV6-3 and TRBJ2-7; 9 nucleotides match TRBD1. Germline lookup yields CDR1 MNHEY and CDR2 SVGEGT. This CDR3 spans 16 amino acids. The trim removed 5 bases at V and 4 bases at J, leaving 12 bases unmatched. The CDR3 region is CASSSGQGLLPYEQYF. CDR3 DNA: TGTGCCAGCAGTAGCGGACAGGGGCTGCTCCCTTACGAGCAGTACTTC.

The chain couples TRBV28 to TRBJ1-5; unclear D gene. This CDR3 spans 15 amino acids. In germline, CDR1 is MDHEN, CDR2 SYDVKM. V was cut by 4 bases and J by 7 bases, with 17 bases left in between. CDR3 bases: TGTGCCAGCAGTTCGTCCTCGGTGGGCGGGCAGCCCCAGCATTTT. Translated, it gives CASSSSSVGGQPQHF.

The genes are TRBV29-1 and TRBJ2-7; D might be TRBD1 (6 bases). V gave up 4 bases and J gave up 4 bases, with 14 bases separating them. Germline V gene lookup returns CDR1 SQVTM and CDR2 ANQGSEA. The CDR3 has 13 amino acids. The CDR3 coding sequence is TGCAGCGTTGTGCCCAGGGGACGGTACGAGCAGTACTTC. The encoded protein is CSVVPRGRYEQYF.

V and J are TRBV5-4 and TRBJ2-5, with D maybe TRBD2 (8 bases). The germline CDR1 and CDR2 sequences are SGHNT and YYREEE (reference sequence). V lost 0 bases and J lost 4, with 19 bases in between. This CDR3 comprises 17 residues. CDR3 amino acids: CASSLGSLGRGRETQYF. DNA for the CDR3: TGTGCCAGCAGCTTGGGCTCTCTCGGGAGGGGGCGAGAGACCCAGTACTTC.

The rearrangement links TRBV6-5 to TRBJ2-3; D may be TRBD1 (5 bases). The CDR3 is 14 residues long. V was cut by 5 bases and J by 0 bases, with 9 bases left in between. From germline, CDR1 is MNHEY and CDR2 SVGAGI. This chain's CDR3 is CASSLTASTDTQYF. The CDR3 DNA reads TGTGCCAGCAGTCTGACAGCAAGCACAGATACGCAGTATTTT.

The chain is built from TRBV28 and TRBJ2-7; D possibly corresponds to TRBD2 (6 bases). V gave up 5 bases and J gave up 3 bases, with 14 bases separating them. The germline V gene has CDR1 MDHEN and CDR2 SYDVKM. The CDR3 has 14 amino acids. CDR3 residues: CASSIPQDYYEQYF. Here the CDR3 DNA reads TGTGCCAGCAGTATACCCCAGGACTACTACGAGCAGTACTTC. The full variable domain, its missing parts supplied by reference TRBV28 and TRBJ2-7, is DVKVTQSSRYLVKRTGEKVFLECVQDMDHENMFWYRQDPGLGLRLIYFSYDVKMKEKGDIPEGYSVSREKKERFSLILESASTNQTSMYLCASSIPQDYYEQYFGPGTRLTVT.

This chain uses TRBV7-2 with TRBJ2-5; 8 nucleotides match TRBD1. Germline CDR1 is SGHTA and CDR2 is FQGNSA. CDR3 length equals 15 residues. V shed 3 bases, J shed 4 bases, and the junction held 7 bases outside the gene matches. The DNA of the CDR3 is TGTGCCAGCAGCTTTCAAGCAGGGGGCCCAGAGACCCAGTACTTC. Translation: CASSFQAGGPETQYF.

This clone has just one count. The CDR3, as DNA: TGTGCCAGCAGCTTACAACATAATGAAAAACTGTTTTTT. It codes for CASSLQHNEKLFF. The rearrangement uses TRBV11-3 and TRBJ1-4; no clear D. Looked up from germline, CDR1 is SGHNT and CDR2 is YENEEA. The CDR3 is 13 residues long. Between the trimmed V and J ends, which lost 2 bases and 4 bases, there was a span of 5 bases.

The chain is built from TRBV7-9 and TRBJ2-1, with 8 bases aligning to TRBD1. J gave up 6 bases and V 5 bases, and 12 bases lay outside the gene matches. The CDR3 spans 16 residues. The germline gives CDR1 SEHNR, CDR2 FQNEAQ (reference sequence). The CDR3 reads CASSPTETGGVNEQFF. CDR3 DNA: TGTGCCAGCAGCCCCACCGAAACAGGGGGAGTCAATGAGCAGTTCTTC.